These T cell receptor beta chains were read from a single sample in a study of vaccination effects on CD4 cells after COVID-19. Antigen specificity for these receptors is unknown. The protocol was immunoSEQ multiplex PCR, while the TCRdb copy is restricted to in-frame clones and leaves out a portion. The top ten clones hold around 7.9% of a sample with tens of thousands of clones, 70% to 75% of them seen once. This specimen was CD4+ T cells from PBMCs cultured without peptide, taken before COVID-19 vaccination. The receptors shown here come from a human donor who had a prior SARS-CoV-2 infection. Both conserved end residues are part of each CDR3. A D gene is named only where the DNA matches it firmly. Only some rows state a clone size, as once, few, many or a class for expanded clones.

clone_size	v_call	j_call	d_call	cdr3_aa	cdr3_nt
-	TRBV5-1	TRBJ2-3	-	CASSLAGRSTDTQYF	TGCGCCAGCAGCTTGGCGGGGAGATCCACAGATACGCAGTATTTT
-	TRBV11-3	TRBJ2-1	TRBD2	CASSYSGSSYNEQFF	TGTGCCAGCAGTTATAGCGGGAGCTCCTACAATGAGCAGTTCTTC
-	TRBV11-2	TRBJ2-2	-	CASSLGGGATGELFF	TGTGCCAGCAGCTTAGGTGGGGGGGCTACCGGGGAGCTGTTTTTT
-	TRBV5-6	TRBJ2-7	TRBD2	CASSLGLAGDYEQYF	TGTGCCAGCAGCTTGGGTCTAGCGGGAGACTACGAGCAGTACTTC
-	TRBV7-3	TRBJ2-1	-	CASSLTGARSYNEQFF	TGTGCCAGCAGCTTAACAGGGGCCAGATCCTACAATGAGCAGTTCTTC
-	TRBV20-1	TRBJ2-7	-	CSASKGGRTYEQYF	TGCAGTGCTAGTAAAGGGGGGCGTACCTACGAGCAGTACTTC
-	TRBV5-5	TRBJ2-5	-	CASSLLVLLEPRETQYF	TGTGCCAGCAGCTTGTTAGTTCTTTTAGAGCCCCGAGAGACCCAGTACTTC
-	TRBV6-5	TRBJ1-1	TRBD1	CASSSGTGGEAFF	TGTGCCAGCAGTTCCGGGACAGGGGGCGAAGCTTTCTTT
-	TRBV20-1	TRBJ1-2	-	CSASRSYGYTF	TGCAGTGCTAGCAGAAGCTATGGCTACACCTTC
-	TRBV5-1	TRBJ2-2	TRBD2	CASRLAGIDGELFF	TGCGCCAGCAGACTAGCGGGAATCGACGGGGAGCTGTTTTTT
-	TRBV30	TRBJ1-4	-	CAWRLGRATNEKLFF	TGTGCCTGGAGATTGGGCCGGGCGACTAATGAAAAACTGTTTTTT
-	TRBV19	TRBJ2-1	-	CASSIILGGISYNEQFF	TGTGCCAGTAGTATAATATTAGGGGGAATATCCTACAATGAGCAGTTCTTC
-	TRBV4-3	TRBJ2-4	TRBD1	CASSQRQGTGIQYF	TGCGCCAGCAGCCAACGACAGGGAACCGGCATTCAGTACTTC
-	TRBV30	TRBJ1-2	-	CALVGGPRGYGYTF	TGTGCCCTAGTAGGGGGTCCTCGAGGCTATGGCTACACCTTC
once	TRBV3-1/TRBV3-2	TRBJ1-3	-	CASSPIHSAQGFGNTIYF	TGTGCCAGCAGCCCGATCCACTCGGCGCAGGGCTTCGGAAACACCATATATTTT
-	TRBV7-2	TRBJ2-5	-	CASSLSLGETQYF	TGTGCCAGCAGCTTGAGTTTGGGCGAGACCCAGTACTTC
-	TRBV27	TRBJ2-1	TRBD2	CASSWGTSGKQFF	TGTGCCAGCAGTTGGGGGACTAGCGGAAAGCAGTTCTTC
few	TRBV5-8	TRBJ1-6	TRBD1	CASSPGRTGANSPLHF	TGTGCCAGCAGCCCCGGGAGGACAGGGGCCAATTCACCCCTCCACTTT
-	TRBV6-1	TRBJ2-1	-	CASSEGAANNEQFF	TGTGCCAGCAGTGAAGGCGCAGCGAACAATGAGCAGTTCTTC
-	TRBV7-2	TRBJ2-1	-	CASSLVVGANVEQFF	TGTGCCAGCAGCTTAGTTGTGGGGGCCAATGTTGAGCAGTTCTTC
-	TRBV6-6	TRBJ2-7	TRBD1	CASSSQGALSYEQYF	TGTGCCAGCAGTTCGCAGGGGGCGCTTTCCTACGAGCAGTACTTC
-	TRBV19	TRBJ1-2	-	CASRRTTTYGYTF	TGTGCCAGTAGGAGGACTACCACCTATGGCTACACCTTC
-	TRBV2	TRBJ2-7	-	CASSEARDRWVYEQYF	TGTGCCAGCAGTGAAGCGCGGGACCGGTGGGTTTACGAGCAGTACTTC
-	TRBV18	TRBJ1-3	-	CASSPKRTSGNTIYF	TGTGCCAGCTCACCAAAAAGGACCTCTGGAAACACCATATATTTT
-	TRBV5-1	TRBJ2-1	TRBD2	CASSLLAAGGSGQFF	TGCGCCAGCAGCTTGTTAGCAGCGGGAGGTTCGGGGCAGTTCTTC
few	TRBV11-3	TRBJ2-7	-	CASSVGRWSSYEQYF	TGTGCCAGCAGCGTGGGACGGTGGAGCTCCTACGAGCAGTACTTC
-	TRBV30	TRBJ1-4	-	CAWSVTPSNEKLFF	TGTGCCTGGAGTGTGACACCTTCTAATGAAAAACTGTTTTTT
-	TRBV2	TRBJ2-2	-	CASSRAGTGELFF	TGTGCCAGCAGCAGGGCAGGGACCGGGGAGCTGTTTTTT